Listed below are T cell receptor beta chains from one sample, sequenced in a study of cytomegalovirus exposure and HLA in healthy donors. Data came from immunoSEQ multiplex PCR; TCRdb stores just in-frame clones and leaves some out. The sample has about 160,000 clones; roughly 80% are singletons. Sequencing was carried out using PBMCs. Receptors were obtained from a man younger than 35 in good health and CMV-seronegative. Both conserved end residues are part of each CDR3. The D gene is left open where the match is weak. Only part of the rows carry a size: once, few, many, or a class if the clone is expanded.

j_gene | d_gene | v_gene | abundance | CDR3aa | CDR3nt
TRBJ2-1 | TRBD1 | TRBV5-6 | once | CASSSGQGLRNEQFF | TGTGCCAGCAGCTCGGGACAGGGATTACGGAATGAGCAGTTCTTC
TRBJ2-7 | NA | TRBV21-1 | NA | CASSKGGAGAYEQYF | TGTGCCAGCAGCAAAGGAGGAGCGGGAGCCTACGAGCAGTACTTC
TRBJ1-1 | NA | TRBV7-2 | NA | CASSLVSGNTEAFF | TGTGCCAGCAGCTTAGTCTCGGGGAACACTGAAGCTTTCTTT
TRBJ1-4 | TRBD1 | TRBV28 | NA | CASSLRRGNEKLFF | TGTGCCAGCAGTTTACGCAGGGGGAATGAAAAACTGTTTTTT
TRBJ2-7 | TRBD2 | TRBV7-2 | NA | CASSPGLAETYEQYF | TGTGCCAGCAGCCCGGGACTAGCGGAGACCTACGAGCAGTACTTC
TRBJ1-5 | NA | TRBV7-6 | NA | CASSLDEYSNQPQHF | TGTGCCAGCAGCTTAGACGAGTATAGCAATCAGCCCCAGCATTTT
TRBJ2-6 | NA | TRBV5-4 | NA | CASSSRGSTNVLTF | TGTGCCAGCAGCTCTCGGGGATCAACCAACGTCCTGACTTTC
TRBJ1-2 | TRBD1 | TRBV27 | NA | CASKGQGYYGYTF | TGTGCCAGCAAAGGACAGGGGTACTATGGCTACACCTTC
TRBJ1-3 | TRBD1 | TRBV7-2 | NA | CASGRTGGNTIYF | TGTGCCAGCGGTAGGACAGGCGGAAACACCATATATTTT
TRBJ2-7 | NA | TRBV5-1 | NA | CASSLDTGTYEQYF | TGCGCCAGCAGCTTGGATACAGGCACCTACGAGCAGTACTTC
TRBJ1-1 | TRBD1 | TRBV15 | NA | CATATGAGTEAFF | TGTGCCACCGCGACAGGGGCGGGTACTGAAGCTTTCTTT
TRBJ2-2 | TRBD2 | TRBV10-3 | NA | CAITRTSGGARTGELFF | TGTGCCATCACCAGGACTAGCGGGGGGGCTAGGACCGGGGAGCTGTTTTTT
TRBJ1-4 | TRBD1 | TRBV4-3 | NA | CASSQLTGGVNEKLFF | TGCGCCAGCAGCCAACTCACAGGGGGCGTTAATGAAAAACTGTTTTTT
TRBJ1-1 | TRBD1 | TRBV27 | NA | CASSSLPDRRNTEAFF | TGTGCCAGCAGTTCTCTCCCGGACAGGCGGAACACTGAAGCTTTCTTT
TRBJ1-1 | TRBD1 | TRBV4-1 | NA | CASSQPGTGNAFF | TGCGCCAGCAGCCAACCCGGGACAGGGAATGCTTTCTTT
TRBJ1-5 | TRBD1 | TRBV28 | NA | CASAGDRGGGNQPQHF | TGTGCCAGCGCTGGGGACAGGGGAGGGGGCAATCAGCCCCAGCATTTT
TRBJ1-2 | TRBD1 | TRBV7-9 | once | CSSSFRDRGPVDYGYTF | TGTTCCAGCAGCTTCCGGGACAGGGGCCCAGTCGACTATGGCTACACCTTC
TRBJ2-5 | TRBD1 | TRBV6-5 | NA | CASSLQGQQETQYF | TGTGCCAGCAGTCTCCAGGGACAGCAAGAGACCCAGTACTTC
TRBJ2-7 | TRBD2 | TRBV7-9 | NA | CASSLAGRAGFVQYF | TGTGCCAGCAGCTTAGCAGGGAGGGCTGGTTTTGTGCAGTACTTC
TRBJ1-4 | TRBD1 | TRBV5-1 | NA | CASSLTGAANEKLFF | TGCGCCAGCAGCCTGACAGGGGCCGCGAATGAAAAACTGTTTTTT
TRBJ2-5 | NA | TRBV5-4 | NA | CASSSGLQETQYF | TGTGCCAGCAGCTCGGGACTTCAAGAGACCCAGTACTTC
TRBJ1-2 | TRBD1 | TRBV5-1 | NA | CASSPATGTGRSRGYTF | TGCGCCAGCAGCCCCGCGACCGGGACAGGGCGTTCGCGTGGCTACACCTTC
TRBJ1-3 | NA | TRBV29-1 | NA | CSGTSSGNTIYF | TGCAGCGGCACCAGCTCTGGAAACACCATATATTTT
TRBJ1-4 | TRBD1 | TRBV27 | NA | CASSLAGQGREKLFF | TGTGCCAGCAGTTTGGCGGGACAGGGCCGGGAAAAACTGTTTTTT
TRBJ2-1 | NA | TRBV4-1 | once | CASSQEPGWGNNEQFF | TGCGCCAGCAGCCAAGAGCCGGGGTGGGGAAACAATGAGCAGTTCTTC
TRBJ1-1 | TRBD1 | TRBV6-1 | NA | CASSKTGGITEAFF | TGTGCCAGCAGTAAAACAGGGGGCATCACTGAAGCTTTCTTT
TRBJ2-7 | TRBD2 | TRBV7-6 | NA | CASSFFSGSFYEQYF | TGTGCCAGCAGTTTTTTTAGCGGGAGCTTCTACGAGCAGTACTTC
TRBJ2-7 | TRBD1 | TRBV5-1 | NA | CASSRDRGSYEQYF | TGCGCCAGCAGTCGGGACAGGGGGTCCTACGAGCAGTACTTC
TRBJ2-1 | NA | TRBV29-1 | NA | CSVPWGGAAYNEQFF | TGCAGCGTTCCCTGGGGGGGGGCCGCCTACAATGAGCAGTTCTTC
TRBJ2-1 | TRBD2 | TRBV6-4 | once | CASSGGLAGGEQFF | TGTGCCAGCAGTGGAGGTCTAGCGGGCGGTGAGCAGTTCTTC
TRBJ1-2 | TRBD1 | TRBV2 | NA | CASTMDRGIEANYGYTF | TGTGCCAGCACTATGGACAGGGGAATTGAAGCCAACTATGGCTACACCTTC
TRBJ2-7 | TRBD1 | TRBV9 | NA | CASSPERDSSYEQYF | TGTGCCAGCAGCCCCGAACGGGACAGCTCCTACGAGCAGTACTTC
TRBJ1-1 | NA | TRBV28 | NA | CASTSNTEAFF | TGTGCCAGCACCAGTAACACTGAAGCTTTCTTT
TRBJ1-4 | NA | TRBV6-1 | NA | CASSEALGRENEKLFF | TGTGCCAGCAGTGAAGCGCTAGGGAGGGAGAACGAAAAACTGTTTTTT
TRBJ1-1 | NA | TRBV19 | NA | CASSIRQGVNTEAFF | TGTGCCAGTAGTATACGGCAGGGTGTGAACACTGAAGCTTTCTTT
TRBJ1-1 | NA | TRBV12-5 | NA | CASGYRGLPMNTEAFF | TGTGCTAGTGGTTACCGGGGACTTCCCATGAACACTGAAGCTTTCTTT
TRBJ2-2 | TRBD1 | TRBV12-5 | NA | CASGLDTGQFSGELFF | TGTGCTAGTGGTTTGGACACGGGACAGTTTTCCGGGGAGCTGTTTTTT
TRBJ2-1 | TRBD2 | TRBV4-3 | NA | CASSQDGPSGTPYNEQFF | TGCGCCAGCAGCCAAGATGGCCCTAGCGGGACTCCCTACAATGAGCAGTTCTTC